The sample holds a few counts of the clone carrying this T cell receptor (beta chain). Antigen specificity is unknown. The sample originates from a study of shared clonotypes between healthy human individuals. Study-level information: Donors had three CD4 naive, three CD4 memory, two CD8 naive and one CD8 memory plate apiece. General observations from the study: Owing to a small donor count, the genetic and exposure-history diversity represented was limited. The generation probabilities recorded for non-shared clonotypes fell below those of clonotypes shared by all four donors.

The CDR3 is 19 amino acids. Unmatched junction bases numbered 11, after V lost 2 bases and J lost 4 bases. CDR1 SGHTA and CDR2 FQGNSA come from the germline V gene. All donors qualified as healthy HIV-negative adults and had experienced no recent acute infections or vaccinations. Assay: immunoSEQ multiplex PCR; the TCRdb copy retains only in-frame clones and omits some. This table holds some 95,000 clones, less than 80% found once. The chain couples TRBV7-2 to TRBJ2-2; 12 positions agree with TRBD1. The TCR originated in a man aged 25-40 years in good health. The sample consisted of memory CD8+ T cells sorted from blood. Subset denoted: CD45RO+ cells pooled with CCR7-negative TemRA cells. The CDR3: CASSLRGQGAFLGTGELFF. CDR3 nucleotides: TGTGCCAGCAGCTTAAGGGGACAGGGGGCTTTTTTGGGCACCGGGGAGCTGTTTTTT.